The present TCR beta chain was sequenced within a study of cytomegalovirus exposure and HLA in healthy donors. It was with 60 Vbeta and 13 Jbeta primers that the PCR ran. Repertoires were generated with immunoSEQ multiplex PCR, while TCRdb's copy carries only in-frame clones and drops some. The sample includes 150,000 to 200,000 clones, roughly 80% of them seen just once. Germline V gives CDR1 SNHLY, CDR2 FYNNEI. CDR3 length: 14 residues. As for this clone: This sample also contains other DNA sequences that code for the same CDR3.

Sequenced: PBMCs. This receptor was taken from a female donor in good health and CMV-seronegative. This chain uses TRBV2 with TRBJ1-5, with 9 positions matching TRBD1. CDR3 in amino acids: CASRGQGVNQPQHF. The CDR3 coding sequence is TGTGCAAGCCGGGGACAGGGAGTCAATCAGCCCCAGCATTTT.